Presented here are 10 T cell receptor beta chains from one specimen sequenced in a study of cytomegalovirus exposure and HLA in healthy donors. PCR was performed using 60 Vbeta and 13 Jbeta primers. The data were produced by immunoSEQ multiplex PCR, yet TCRdb's version contains in-frame clones alone and is incomplete. The sample has about 160,000 clones, around 80% seen once. Sequencing used PBMCs. These receptors were collected from a man aged 35 to 55 in good health and CMV-seronegative.

This clone occurred once. J is TRBJ2-3 and V is TRBV10-2; possibly TRBD1 for D (6 bases). With 0 bases removed from V and 2 bases from J, the gap between germline ends came to 9 bases. The germline CDR1 and CDR2 sequences are WSHSY and SAAADI. The CDR3 has 15 residues. DNA of the CDR3: TGCGCCAGCAGTGAGTCGGACAGCATCACAGATACGCAGTATTTT. Translation: CASSESDSITDTQYF.

CDR3 nucleotides: TGTGCCAGCAGTTACGAGGCGGGGTGGGAAGAGACCCAGTACTTC. Translation gives CASSYEAGWEETQYF. This chain uses TRBV6-5 with TRBJ2-5; TRBD2 might be the D (6 bases). The V and J ends lost 2 bases and 3 bases respectively, with 13 bases between them. CDR1 is MNHEY, CDR2 SVGAGI, per germline. The CDR3 loop spans 15 amino acids.

This clone was recorded once. The chain combines TRBV27 with TRBJ1-2, with 12 bases aligning to TRBD1. The V segment lost 5 bases and the J segment 5 bases; nucleotides outside the gene matches: 15. CDR1 is MNHEY, CDR2 SMNVEV, per germline (reference sequence). The CDR3 is made up of 18 amino acids. In nucleotides, the CDR3 is TGTGCCAGCAGTCTAACGCTGGGACAGGGGGCGAGATGGTATGGCTACACCTTC. Protein: CASSLTLGQGARWYGYTF.

The rearrangement joins TRBV28 to TRBJ1-4; a possible D gene is TRBD1 (6 bases). The ends were cut back, 3 bases at V and 4 bases at J, with 15 bases in the middle. The germline V gene has CDR1 MDHEN and CDR2 SYDVKM. The CDR3 has 16 residues. CDR3 nucleotides: TGTGCCAGCAGTTTCTCTCGGACAGAAGATAATGAAAAACTGTTTTTT. It specifies CASSFSRTEDNEKLFF.

This clone was seen a handful of times. This chain joins TRBV6-1 and TRBJ1-2; maybe TRBD1 (5 bases). Trimming pared 3 bases from V and 8 bases from J, leaving 10 bases between. The V gene's germline CDR1 is MNHNS and CDR2 SASEGT. The CDR3 sequence is 12 residues long. CDR3 sequence (DNA): TGTGCCAGCAGTGACAGGGTTGGAGGCTACACCTTC. As protein: CASSDRVGGYTF.

The V gene is TRBV5-1, the J gene TRBJ1-4; D remains ambiguous. The CDR3 consists of 12 residues. The germline V gene encodes CDR1 SGHRS and CDR2 YFSETQ. Trimming took 2 bases from V and 11 from J, leaving 10 bases between them. CDR3 loop: CASSFSGGKLFF. CDR3 sequence (DNA): TGCGCCAGCAGCTTCAGTGGAGGTAAACTGTTTTTT.

This clone was detected only a few times. J is TRBJ1-1 and V is TRBV6-6; no firm D call. V was pared by 6 bases and J by 0 bases, with 17 bases between. CDR1 MNHNY and CDR2 SVGAGI come from the germline V gene (reference sequence). The CDR3 loop spans 16 amino acids. DNA for the CDR3: TGTGCCAGCAGGCCACAGACGATCAAAATGAACACTGAAGCTTTCTTT. This sequence encodes CASRPQTIKMNTEAFF.

CDR3: CASSFTGIQPQHF. As DNA, the CDR3 is TGTGCCAGTAGTTTCACAGGGATTCAGCCCCAGCATTTT. The chain uses TRBV19 and TRBJ1-5; D is possibly TRBD1 (6 bases). The germline V and J ends were trimmed by 5 bases and 6 bases, with 11 bases remaining between them. Germline V CDR1 and CDR2: LNHDA, SQIVND (reference sequence). This CDR3 comprises 13 residues.

The chain carries TRBV7-2 and TRBJ1-2, with D possibly TRBD1 on 5 matching bases. The CDR3 is 14 amino acids. Germline CDR1 SGHTA, CDR2 FQGNSA. Trimming took off 2 bases at V and 3 bases at J, with 10 bases between the two ends. The CDR3 DNA follows: TGTGCCAGCAGCTTATCCCAGGGTGACTATGGCTACACCTTC. Translating gives CASSLSQGDYGYTF.

The chain joins TRBV19 to TRBJ1-1; the match to TRBD1 covers 7 bases. V shed 7 bases, J shed 4 bases, and the junction held 6 bases outside the gene matches. The CDR3 is 13 amino acids. Germline assignment: CDR1 LNHDA and CDR2 SQIVND (reference sequence). CDR3 residues: CASKEGGVTEAFF. The CDR3 nucleotides read TGTGCCAGTAAGGAAGGGGGCGTCACTGAAGCTTTCTTT.